The clone carrying this TCR beta chain showed up just a few times. Antigen specificity is unknown. The sample comes from a study of OX40 agonist ivuxolimab in advanced cancers. The overall study: The dose-escalation cohort was approximately 81% male, with a mean age of about 60 years, ranging roughly 20 to 80. Antecedent anti-PD-1, anti-PD-L1 or anti-CTLA-4 therapy was permissible, with under 50% having received some. Of the patients, three showed partial responses, one with hepatocellular carcinoma and two with cutaneous melanoma.

This CDR3 is built from 16 residues. Between the trimmed V and J ends, which lost 7 bases and 6 bases, there was a span of 19 bases. Germline V gives CDR1 MNHEY, CDR2 SMNVEV (reference sequence). TCRdb's copy holds only in-frame clones and misses some; the assay was immunoSEQ multiplex PCR. The repertoire consists of tens of thousands of clones, with approximately 83% occurring once and the leading ten covering 1.9%. Broader study findings: Among the lowest levels of clonal expansion were found in partial responders at 0.1-3.0 mg/kg.

The sequences come from CD4+ or CD8+ T cells sorted from blood, collected in a trial of the OX40 agonist ivuxolimab. The receptor was isolated from an adult with an advanced solid tumor such as melanoma, head and neck, liver or kidney cancer. The chain links TRBV27 to TRBJ1-6; D gene ambiguous. Here the CDR3 DNA reads TGTGCCAGCACCGCCGTCGCCCGCGGGTCTAATTCACCCCTCCACTTT. This gives the protein CASTAVARGSNSPLHF.